The 17 T cell receptor beta chains below come from one sample, sequenced in a study of blood T cells in healthy people across ages. The second PCR ran roughly 7 to 11 cycles with a sample-barcoded 5' primer and J-beta primers. TCRdb reprocessed the 5' RACE reads with MiXCR, giving one entry per CDR3 protein. The sample has roughly 700,000 distinct CDR3 sequences; approximately 49% are singletons. Sequencing input: blood. These receptors were collected from a woman aged 55-70 years in good health.

In this sample, this clonotype turned up a few times. The CDR3 DNA follows: TGTGCCAGCAGCCGTCAACAGCGGGACGGGTCCTACGAGCAGTACTTC. Its protein is CASSRQQRDGSYEQYF. The chain carries TRBV4-2 and TRBJ2-7; 7 bases align to TRBD2. CDR3 length: 16 residues. Germline CDR1 and CDR2: LGHNA and YNFKEQ. Losses at the gene ends were 4 bases for V and 1 base for J; bases not matched to a gene: 10.

CDR3 protein: CASSLRGGEGTGELFF. The CDR3 coding sequence is TGTGCCAGCAGCTTACGCGGAGGGGAGGGCACCGGGGAGCTGTTTTTT. This chain links TRBV7-6 with TRBJ2-2; 7 bases map to TRBD2. This CDR3 comprises 16 residues. Germline CDR1 SGHVS, CDR2 FNYEAQ. J lost 4 bases, V lost 2 bases, and 7 bases had no gene match.

V and J are TRBV4-3 and TRBJ2-3, with D possibly TRBD2 on 6 matching bases. V lost 1 base to trimming and J lost 4 bases, with 9 bases between them. Looked up from germline, CDR1 is LGHNA and CDR2 is YSLEER. This CDR3 contains 14 residues. The CDR3 nucleotides read TGCGCCAGCAGCCAAGGAGCGGGTTCAGATACGCAGTATTTT. Translating gives CASSQGAGSDTQYF.

The chain links TRBV12-3 or TRBV12-4 to TRBJ1-4; D is possibly TRBD1 (5 bases). This CDR3 is 11 amino acids long. V shed 6 bases and J shed 12 bases, with 11 bases lying between them. CDR3 coding DNA: TGTGCCAGCAGCCCAGGGAGGGAACTGTTTTTT. Amino acids: CASSPGRELFF.

J is TRBJ1-5 and V is TRBV12-3 or TRBV12-4; 9 bases align to TRBD1. The ends lost 5 bases at V and 5 bases at J; junction bases unmatched: 4. The CDR3 runs to 14 residues. The CDR3 DNA follows: TGTGCCAGCAGTAGAACAGGGGGCCATCAGCCCCAGCATTTT. It specifies CASSRTGGHQPQHF.

The chain recombines TRBV11-2 with TRBJ2-1, with TRBD2 as a possible D gene (5 bases). CDR1 is SGHAT and CDR2 is FQNNGV in the germline V gene. V was cut by 0 bases and J by 4 bases, with 10 bases left in between. This CDR3 has 15 amino acids. This CDR3 is CASSLDEGTYNEQFF. The CDR3 nucleotides read TGTGCCAGCAGCTTAGATGAGGGTACTTACAATGAGCAGTTCTTC.

The chain uses TRBV20-1 and TRBJ1-2; possibly TRBD1 for D (5 bases). The CDR3 spans 13 residues. From germline, CDR1 is DFQATT and CDR2 SNEGSKA (reference sequence). The V end was cut by 1 base, the J end by 5 bases, with 11 bases between. CDR3 in amino acids: CSARAREGYGYTF. The CDR3 nucleotides read TGCAGTGCTAGAGCCAGGGAAGGGTATGGCTACACCTTC.

The chain recombines TRBV20-1 with TRBJ1-4, with D perhaps TRBD1 (6 bases). The V gene lost 7 bases and the J gene lost 4 bases, with 10 bases spanning the gap. The CDR3 runs 12 residues. Per germline, CDR1 DFQATT and CDR2 SNEGSKA (reference sequence). This CDR3 is CSVGQSNEKLFF. DNA for the CDR3: TGCAGTGTCGGACAGAGTAATGAAAAACTGTTTTTT.

V usage is TRBV2 and J usage is TRBJ2-7; 7 bases are shared with TRBD2. Per the germline V gene, CDR1 is SNHLY and CDR2 is FYNNEI. This CDR3 region has 13 residues. The J segment lost 7 bases and the V segment lost 8 bases, leaving 11 bases of the junction unmatched. CDR3 in DNA: TGTGCCAGCCAGGGAGTGGGGGGGGGTGAGCAGTACTTC. Translated: CASQGVGGGEQYF.

Comment on this clonotype: A much larger clone differs from this one at a single base, so this may be a read error. The chain joins TRBV25-1 to TRBJ1-4; D unresolved. The CDR3 is 14 amino acids. The V and J ends lost 5 bases and 8 bases respectively, with 15 bases between them. The germline V gene has CDR1 MGHDK and CDR2 SYGVNS. The CDR3 sequence: CASSPARGREKLFF. The CDR3 coding sequence is TGTGCCAGCAGTCCCGCGAGAGGGCGGGAAAAACTGTTTTTT.

The J gene is TRBJ2-5, the V gene TRBV20-1; 15 bases match TRBD2. From germline, CDR1 is DFQATT and CDR2 SNEGSKA (reference sequence). Trimming took 0 bases from V and 1 from J; bases not matched to a gene: 0. The CDR3 totals 16 residues. This chain's CDR3 is CSAREGLAGGQETQYF. The DNA of the CDR3 is TGCAGTGCTAGAGAGGGACTAGCGGGGGGCCAAGAGACCCAGTACTTC.

The sample holds a few counts of this clonotype. The gene calls are TRBV6-2 or TRBV6-3 and TRBJ2-5; 11 nucleotides agree with TRBD2. The V and J ends lost 8 bases and 5 bases, in that order; junction bases with no gene match: 4. Germline CDR1 and CDR2: MNHEY and SVGEGT. The CDR3 runs to 13 residues. Here the CDR3 DNA reads TGTGCCAGCTTAGCGGGAGGGCCCGAGACCCAGTACTTC. Translated, it gives CASLAGGPETQYF.

This clonotype has only a few counts. The chain has TRBV12-3 or TRBV12-4 and TRBJ2-7; 7 bases align to TRBD1. This CDR3 is 15 amino acids long. J was trimmed by 2 bases and V by 5 bases; bases with no gene match: 9. CDR3 residues: CASSPDRVTPYEQYF. The DNA of the CDR3 is TGTGCCAGCAGTCCTGACAGGGTTACCCCCTACGAGCAGTACTTC.

The V call is TRBV2, the J call TRBJ2-1, with D maybe TRBD1 (6 bases). The length of the CDR3 is 15 residues. Trimming took off 3 bases at V and 3 bases at J, with 12 bases between the two ends. Germline CDR1 is SNHLY and CDR2 is FYNNEI. The CDR3 loop reads CASSDQGQNYNEQFF. The CDR3 bases are TGTGCCAGCAGTGATCAAGGACAGAACTACAATGAGCAGTTCTTC.

The chain carries TRBV7-9 and TRBJ2-4, with D hard to call. The CDR3 has 14 residues. CDR1 and CDR2 (germline): SEHNR, FQNEAQ (reference sequence). Trimming stripped 5 bases from V and 9 bases from J, with 17 bases between. DNA of the CDR3: TGTGCCAGCAGCCCTGGAAGAACCCGGAGCATTCAGTACTTC. Translated, it gives CASSPGRTRSIQYF.

This clonotype was detected a few times. The chain has TRBV7-6 and TRBJ2-5, with 8 positions matching TRBD1. The junction had 19 bases not matched to a gene; V was cut back by 5 bases and J by 11 bases. Germline V gives CDR1 SGHVS, CDR2 FNYEAQ. The CDR3 has 16 amino acids. The CDR3 sequence: CASSPPPRRGLSEQYF. CDR3 in DNA: TGTGCCAGCAGCCCCCCACCGCGCAGGGGGCTAAGTGAGCAGTACTTC.

The chain joins TRBV10-3 to TRBJ2-3; D is unclear. CDR1 and CDR2 from the germline V gene are ENHRY and SYGVKD. V was clipped by 4 bases and J by 6 bases, with 5 bases between them. The CDR3 loop spans 11 amino acids. CDR3 sequence reads: CAISGYDTQYF. The DNA for the CDR3 is TGTGCCATCAGTGGATATGATACGCAGTATTTT.